The T cell receptor (beta chain) under discussion was sequenced for a study of control samples from healthy donors and cancer patients. Method: immunoSEQ multiplex PCR; TCRdb's copy keeps in-frame clones and lacks some. The data contain roughly 100,000 clones, 70% to 90% of them singletons. This CDR3 is built from 13 residues. The germline V gene has CDR1 MNHEY and CDR2 SVGAGI. The ends lost 7 bases at V and 7 bases at J; junction bases unmatched: 2. Source material: blood. V usage is TRBV6-5 and J usage is TRBJ1-6, with 9 bases matching TRBD1. The receptor was isolated from a young man in good health. CDR3 protein: CASKGQGNSPLHF. The CDR3 DNA reads as TGTGCCAGCAAAGGACAGGGGAATTCACCCCTCCACTTT.